Shown below are 24 T cell receptor beta chains from a single sample sequenced in a study of blood T cell repertoires in COVID-19. Assay used: immunoSEQ multiplex PCR; TCRdb lists only in-frame clones, some missing. The table shows about 160,000 clones, with 85% to 95% occurring only once. The source material was peripheral blood. The receptors were sampled from a woman aged 55-69 years with COVID-19, enrolled during active disease.

V and J are TRBV4-1 and TRBJ1-2; no clear D gene. The ends were cut back, 1 base at V and 6 bases at J, with 24 bases in the middle. The CDR3 spans 18 residues. CDR1 MGHRA and CDR2 YSYEKL come from the germline V gene. The CDR3 spells CASSQGSTAAYPRDGYTF. In DNA form, the CDR3 reads TGCGCCAGCAGCCAAGGAAGTACCGCCGCTTACCCTCGGGATGGCTACACCTTC.

The rearrangement links TRBV28 to TRBJ2-6; D not certain. The V gene's germline CDR1 is MDHEN and CDR2 SYDVKM. Trimming left V 4 bases short and J 1 base short, with 8 bases between. CDR3 size: 15 residues. Here the CDR3 DNA reads TGTGCCAGCAGTTCCCTCGGGTCTGGGGCCAACGTCCTGACTTTC. Amino acids: CASSSLGSGANVLTF.

The J gene is TRBJ2-1, the V gene TRBV5-6, with D unclear. CDR1 and CDR2 from the germline V gene are SGHDT and YYEEEE. Trimming shortened V by 4 bases and J by 5 bases, and 13 bases separated the two germline ends. This CDR3 has 14 amino acids. The CDR3 protein is CASSPLSRNNEQFF. The CDR3 coding sequence is TGTGCCAGCAGCCCCCTATCCCGTAACAATGAGCAGTTCTTC.

V usage is TRBV9 and J usage is TRBJ1-1; 8 bases map to TRBD1. This CDR3 has 18 residues. The germline CDR1 and CDR2 sequences are SGDLS and YYNGEE. J lost 1 base, V lost 3 bases, and 14 bases had no gene match. The DNA of the CDR3 is TGTGCCAGCAGCGCCCTCGGGATGGGCGGGACAGGGAACACTGAAGCTTTCTTT. Translated: CASSALGMGGTGNTEAFF.

The J gene is TRBJ1-1, the V gene TRBV5-8; D might be TRBD1 (5 bases). Trimming stripped 4 bases from V and 2 bases from J, with 18 bases between. The CDR3 consists of 16 residues. Per germline, CDR1 SGHTS and CDR2 YDEGEE. The chain's CDR3 is CASSGAVGRFNTEAFF. In DNA form, the CDR3 reads TGTGCCAGCAGCGGGGCCGTTGGCAGATTTAACACTGAAGCTTTCTTT.

The rearrangement joins TRBV27 to TRBJ1-2; TRBD1 matches at 8 bases. V trimming: 6 bases; J trimming: 5 bases; junction bases outside the gene matches: 5. CDR3 length equals 13 residues. Germline lookup yields CDR1 MNHEY and CDR2 SMNVEV (reference sequence). Here the CDR3 reads CASSLGQEYGYTF. In DNA form, the CDR3 reads TGTGCCAGCAGCTTGGGACAGGAATATGGCTACACCTTC.

The rearrangement links TRBV9 to TRBJ2-1, with 12 bases fitting TRBD1. V dropped 0 bases and J dropped 0; count of bases not matched to a gene: 4. Per the germline V gene, CDR1 is SGDLS and CDR2 is YYNGEE. This CDR3 region has 18 residues. The DNA of the CDR3 is TGTGCCAGCAGCGTAGTTGGGGGACAGGGGGCCTCCTACAATGAGCAGTTCTTC. Protein sequence: CASSVVGGQGASYNEQFF.

The chain couples TRBV29-1 to TRBJ1-1, with D maybe TRBD1 (6 bases). Trimming pared 4 bases from V and 11 bases from J, leaving 14 bases between. CDR1 SQVTM and CDR2 ANQGSEA come from the germline V gene. There are 11 residues in the CDR3. The CDR3 DNA follows: TGCAGCGTTGGGGGACACTTTGAGGCTTTCTTT. This gives the protein CSVGGHFEAFF.

The table lists this clone with a count of one. At one of its ends the junction is not consistent with the germline gene, which may arise from a read error. V and J are TRBV6-5 and TRBJ2-2, with D tentatively TRBD2 (5 bases). The CDR3 has 14 amino acids. Germline values: CDR1 MNHEY, CDR2 SVGAGI. CDR3 loop: CASSYLETTGELSF. The CDR3 nucleotides read TGTGCCAGCAGTTACCTTGAGACCACCGGGGAGCTTAGTTTT.

This chain connects TRBV5-1 to TRBJ1-1; D ambiguous. Per the germline V gene, CDR1 is SGHRS and CDR2 is YFSETQ. The CDR3 runs 13 residues. Trimming removed 1 base from V and 1 base from J, with 5 bases in between. The chain's CDR3 is CASSLNKNTEAFF. In DNA form, the CDR3 reads TGCGCCAGCAGCTTGAACAAGAACACTGAAGCTTTCTTT.

The genes are TRBV5-1 and TRBJ2-7; D may be TRBD2 (5 bases). The CDR3 runs to 14 residues. V was cut by 1 base and J by 2 bases, with 10 bases left in between. Germline CDR1 and CDR2: SGHRS and YFSETQ. The CDR3: CASSLIREPYEQYF. DNA for the CDR3: TGCGCCAGCAGCTTGATTCGGGAACCCTACGAGCAGTACTTC. The full variable domain, in which reference TRBV5-1 and TRBJ2-7 provide the parts outside the CDR3, is KAGVTQTPRYLIKTRGQQVTLSCSPISGHRSVSWYQQTPGQGLQFLFEYFSETQRNKGNFPGRFSGRQFSNSRSEMNVSTLELGDSALYLCASSLIREPYEQYFGPGTRLTVT.

The V and J genes are TRBV7-6 and TRBJ1-1, with 8 bases aligning to TRBD1. Germline CDR1 reads SGHVS; CDR2 reads FNYEAQ. This CDR3 is 16 amino acids long. With V trimmed by 5 bases and J by 0 bases, 8 bases remained unmatched. The CDR3 DNA follows: TGTGCCAGCAGCCACAGGGGGTTCTTTATGAACACTGAAGCTTTCTTT. Translated: CASSHRGFFMNTEAFF.

The rearrangement joins TRBV10-1 to TRBJ1-1; D ambiguous. The length of the CDR3 is 14 residues. V was shortened by 8 bases and J by 1 base, with 14 bases between the two germline ends. Germline CDR1 is WNHNN and CDR2 is SYGVQD (reference sequence). CDR3 protein: CASRSGRRNTEAFF. CDR3 nucleotides: TGCGCCAGCCGAAGCGGACGGAGGAACACTGAAGCTTTCTTT.

Here the CDR3 reads CASSWLGQYSSGNTIYF. The CDR3 bases are TGTGCCAGCAGCTGGCTGGGACAGTATAGCTCTGGAAACACCATATATTTT. The chain links TRBV7-9 to TRBJ1-3, with 7 bases identical to TRBD1. With V trimmed by 4 bases and J by 0 bases, 9 bases remained unmatched. The germline V gene has CDR1 SEHNR and CDR2 FQNEAQ (reference sequence). CDR3 length equals 17 residues.

The rearrangement uses TRBV7-3 and TRBJ2-3, with a tentative D call TRBD1 (6 bases). This CDR3 is built from 14 residues. The V gene's germline CDR1 is SGHTA and CDR2 FQGTGA. V was shortened by 5 bases and J by 5 bases, with 14 bases between the two germline ends. CDR3 coding DNA: TGTGCCAGCAGCCGACTGGGGGCTGGAGATACGCAGTATTTT. It is translated as CASSRLGAGDTQYF.

The chain joins TRBV9 to TRBJ2-1, with 11 positions matching TRBD1. Germline V gene data show CDR1 as SGDLS and CDR2 as YYNGEE. This CDR3 has 16 amino acids. V gave up 4 bases and J gave up 3 bases; unmatched junction bases: 6. CDR3 in amino acids: CASSPLGTGGYNEQFF. CDR3 in DNA: TGTGCCAGCAGCCCGTTGGGGACAGGGGGCTACAATGAGCAGTTCTTC.

This chain links TRBV4-1 with TRBJ1-5, with D unresolved. V gave up 0 bases and J gave up 11 bases, with 14 bases separating them. Germline V lookup: CDR1 MGHRA, CDR2 YSYEKL. This CDR3 is 14 amino acids long. The DNA of the CDR3 is TGCGCCAGCAGCCAAGAGGAACTACGCGGGGCCCAGCATTTT. Protein sequence: CASSQEELRGAQHF.

The J gene is TRBJ1-2, the V gene TRBV30; possibly TRBD1 for D (5 bases). The V end was cut by 3 bases, the J end by 6 bases, with 11 bases between. The CDR3 contains 12 residues. The germline V gene has CDR1 GTSNPN and CDR2 SVGIG (reference sequence). CDR3 residues: CAWRGLRDGYTF. CDR3 nucleotides: TGTGCCTGGAGGGGACTGCGAGATGGCTACACCTTC.

This chain uses TRBV28 with TRBJ2-7; 8 bases are a match to TRBD1. The CDR3 contains 15 residues. Germline V gives CDR1 MDHEN, CDR2 SYDVKM. V lost 5 bases, J lost 1 base, and 7 bases stayed unmatched. CDR3 coding DNA: TGTGCCAGCAGTCCGGCCGGGACAGGATCCTACGAGCAGTACTTC. Translating gives CASSPAGTGSYEQYF.

The CDR3 DNA reads TGTGCCAGCAGTTACTCCGGCAGGGACTATGGCTACACCTTC. Translation: CASSYSGRDYGYTF. The rearrangement links TRBV6-5 to TRBJ1-2, with D maybe TRBD1 (5 bases). The CDR3 is 14 residues long. V lost 0 bases and J lost 3, with 8 bases in between. CDR1 is MNHEY, CDR2 SVGAGI, per germline.

V usage is TRBV9 and J usage is TRBJ1-5, with D tentatively TRBD1 (6 bases). From germline, CDR1 is SGDLS and CDR2 YYNGEE. The CDR3 extends over 14 amino acids. V lost 1 base and J lost 6, with 11 bases in between. The CDR3: CASSVSGEGQPQHF. The CDR3 DNA follows: TGTGCCAGCAGCGTATCAGGGGAGGGTCAGCCCCAGCATTTT.

The chain employs TRBV6-5 and TRBJ1-4, with a weak D call TRBD1 (5 bases). Germline V gene sequence: CDR1 MNHEY, CDR2 SVGAGI. Trimming left V 5 bases short and J 8 bases short, with 18 bases between. The CDR3 is made up of 15 amino acids. The DNA of the CDR3 is TGTGCCAGCAGTCCCGTGGGGGGGGAGGGCGAAAAACTGTTTTTT. This translates into CASSPVGGEGEKLFF.

The genes are TRBV4-3 and TRBJ2-7; no clear D gene. This CDR3 contains 14 residues. Germline lookup yields CDR1 LGHNA and CDR2 YSLEER. Trimming took off 1 base at V and 0 bases at J, with 7 bases between the two ends. CDR3 sequence reads: CASSQGSSSYEQYF. The CDR3 DNA follows: TGCGCCAGCAGCCAAGGGTCGAGCTCCTACGAGCAGTACTTC.

In this sample, this clone turned up once. V usage is TRBV18 and J usage is TRBJ1-5; 9 bases map to TRBD1. This CDR3 spans 14 amino acids. V lost 5 bases and J lost 11; bases outside the gene matches: 10. Germline CDR1 KGHSH, CDR2 LQKENI. The CDR3 spells CASSSGTGYGAQHF. The DNA of the CDR3 is TGTGCCAGCTCATCCGGGACAGGGTATGGGGCCCAGCATTTT.